This T cell receptor (beta chain) was recovered during a study of naive CD8 T cells in extremely preterm neonates. Broader study findings: Relative to older groups, preterm infants had shorter, less trimmed CDR3s with fewer N additions. The authors flagged variable productive template counts in preterm samples. Shared CDR3 nucleotide sequences: preterm 2.5% to 3%, term 0.3% to 0.5%, children roughly 0.03%, adults 0.01%.

Germline CDR1 reads MGHRA; CDR2 reads YSYEKL. V shed 4 bases, J shed 5 bases, and the junction held 10 bases outside the gene matches. The CDR3 contains 15 residues. This clone was seen a handful of times. The antigen is not known. TCRdb's copy holds only in-frame clones and misses some; the assay was immunoSEQ multiplex PCR. The sample includes 20,000 or so clones, approximately 90% of them seen just once. Extremely preterm deliveries at about 23-28 weeks of gestation provided the preterm samples. The sample holds sorted live naive CD8+ CD45RA+CCR7+ T cells. About 19,000 to 100,000 naive CD8+ T cells were sorted per sample.

The sequence came from a boy who was born preterm. The chain uses TRBV4-1 and TRBJ1-2, with 7 bases aligning to TRBD1. The sequenced sample was naive CD8+ T cells from cord blood. The CDR3 is CASSPLGQAAYGYTF. The CDR3 DNA follows: TGCGCCAGCAGCCCCCTCGGACAGGCGGCTTATGGCTACACCTTC.